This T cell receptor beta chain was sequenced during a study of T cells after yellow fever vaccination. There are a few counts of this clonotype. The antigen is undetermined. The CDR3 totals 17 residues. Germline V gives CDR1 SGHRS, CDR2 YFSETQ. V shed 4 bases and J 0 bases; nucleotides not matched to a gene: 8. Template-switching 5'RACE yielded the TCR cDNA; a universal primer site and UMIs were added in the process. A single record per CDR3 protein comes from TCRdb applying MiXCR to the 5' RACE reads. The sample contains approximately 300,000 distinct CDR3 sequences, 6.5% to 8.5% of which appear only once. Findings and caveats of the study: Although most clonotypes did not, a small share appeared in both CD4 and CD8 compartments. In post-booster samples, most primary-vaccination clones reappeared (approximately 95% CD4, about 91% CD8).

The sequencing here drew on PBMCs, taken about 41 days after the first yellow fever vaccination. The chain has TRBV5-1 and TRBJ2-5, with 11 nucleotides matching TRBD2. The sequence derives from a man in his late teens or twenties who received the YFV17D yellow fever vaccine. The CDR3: CASSLAPSGGYQETQYF. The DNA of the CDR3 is TGCGCCAGCAGCCTTGCCCCTAGCGGGGGGTACCAAGAGACCCAGTACTTC.